Reported below is one T cell receptor beta chain. Its matching antigen is unknown. This may come from a read error, since a much larger clone is one base off. This entry belongs to a study of blood T cells in healthy people across ages. Findings and caveats of the study: Long-lived donors exceeded aged donors in naive CD4+ cells and diversity.

Each donor was a healthy Caucasian individual from Russia, aged roughly 6 to 90. Isolation recovered at least 6.5 million PBMCs from every sample. The CDR3 length is 18 residues. Germline lookup yields CDR1 LGHDT and CDR2 YNNKEL (reference sequence). Alongside a J-beta primer mix, a sample-barcoded 5' primer served in a second PCR lasting about 7 to 11 cycles. MiXCR, applied by TCRdb to the 5' RACE reads, yields one record per CDR3 protein. The sample carries about 640,000 distinct CDR3 sequences, under 30% recorded once. Material for sequencing was blood. The TCR originated in a woman older than 75 in good health. The rearrangement joins TRBV3-1 to TRBJ1-2, with TRBD1 matching 7 bases. Here the CDR3 DNA reads TGTGCCGGCAGCCAGGATAAACGTGGGACAGACTCTAACTATGGCTACACCTTC. Translation: CAGSQDKRGTDSNYGYTF.